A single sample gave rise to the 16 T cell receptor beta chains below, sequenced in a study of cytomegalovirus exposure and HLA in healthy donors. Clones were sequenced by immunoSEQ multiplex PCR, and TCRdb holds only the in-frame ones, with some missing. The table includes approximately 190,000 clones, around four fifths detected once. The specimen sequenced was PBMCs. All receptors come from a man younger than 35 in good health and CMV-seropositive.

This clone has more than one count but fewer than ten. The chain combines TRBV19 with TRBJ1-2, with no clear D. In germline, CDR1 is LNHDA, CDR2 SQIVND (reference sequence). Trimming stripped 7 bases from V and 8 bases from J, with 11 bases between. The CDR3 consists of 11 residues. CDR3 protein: CASKETGGYTF. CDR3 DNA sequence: TGTGCCAGTAAGGAGACGGGAGGCTACACCTTC.

The CDR3 spells CASSPDRLRGYTF. In nucleotides, the CDR3 is TGTGCCAGCAGCCCCGACAGGCTGAGGGGCTACACCTTC. V gene TRBV5-4 combines with J gene TRBJ1-2, with D tentatively TRBD1 (6 bases). With 4 bases removed from V and 8 bases from J, the gap between germline ends came to 15 bases. The CDR3 spans 13 residues. Germline V gene data show CDR1 as SGHNT and CDR2 as YYREEE (reference sequence).

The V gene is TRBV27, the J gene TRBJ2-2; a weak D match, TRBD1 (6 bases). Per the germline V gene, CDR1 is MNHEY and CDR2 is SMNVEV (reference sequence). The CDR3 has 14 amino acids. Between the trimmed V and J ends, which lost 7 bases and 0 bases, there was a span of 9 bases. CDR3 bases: TGTGCCAGCACGACAGGAGCGAACACCGGGGAGCTGTTTTTT. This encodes CASTTGANTGELFF.

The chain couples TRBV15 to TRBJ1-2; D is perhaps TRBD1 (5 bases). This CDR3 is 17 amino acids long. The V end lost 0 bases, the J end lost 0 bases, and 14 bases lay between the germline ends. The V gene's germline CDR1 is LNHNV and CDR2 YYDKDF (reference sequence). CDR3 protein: CATSREGKRGANYGYTF. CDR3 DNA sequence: TGTGCCACCAGCAGAGAGGGCAAAAGGGGTGCTAACTATGGCTACACCTTC.

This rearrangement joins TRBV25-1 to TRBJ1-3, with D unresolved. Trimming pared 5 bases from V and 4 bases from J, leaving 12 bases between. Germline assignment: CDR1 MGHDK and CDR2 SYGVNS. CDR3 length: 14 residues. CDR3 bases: TGTGCCAGCAGTTCGGACTCAAACGGAAACACCATATATTTT. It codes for CASSSDSNGNTIYF.

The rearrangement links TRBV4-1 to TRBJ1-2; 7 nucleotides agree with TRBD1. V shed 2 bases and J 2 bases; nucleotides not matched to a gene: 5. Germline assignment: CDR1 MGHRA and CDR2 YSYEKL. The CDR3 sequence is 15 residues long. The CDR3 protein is CASSQPGTANYGYTF. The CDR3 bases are TGCGCCAGCAGCCAACCCGGGACAGCCAACTATGGCTACACCTTC.

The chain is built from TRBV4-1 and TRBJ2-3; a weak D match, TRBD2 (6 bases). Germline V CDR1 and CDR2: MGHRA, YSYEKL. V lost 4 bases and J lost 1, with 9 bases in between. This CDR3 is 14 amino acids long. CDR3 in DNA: TGCGCCAGCAGCCCGGGCGGGGGCACAGATACGCAGTATTTT. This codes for CASSPGGGTDTQYF.

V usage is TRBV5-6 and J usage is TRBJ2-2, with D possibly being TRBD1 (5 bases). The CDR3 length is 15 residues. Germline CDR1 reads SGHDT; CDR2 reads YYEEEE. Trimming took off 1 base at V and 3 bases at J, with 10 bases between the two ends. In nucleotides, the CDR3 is TGTGCCAGCAGCTTGCCAGGGTGGGACACCGGGGAGCTGTTTTTT. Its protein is CASSLPGWDTGELFF.

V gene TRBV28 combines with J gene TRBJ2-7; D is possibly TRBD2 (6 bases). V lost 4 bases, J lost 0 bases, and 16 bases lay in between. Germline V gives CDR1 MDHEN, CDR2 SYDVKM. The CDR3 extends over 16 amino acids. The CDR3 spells CASSSLALPSSYEQYF. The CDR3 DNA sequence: TGTGCCAGCAGTTCTCTAGCGTTGCCGAGCTCCTACGAGCAGTACTTC. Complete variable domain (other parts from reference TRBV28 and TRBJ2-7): DVKVTQSSRYLVKRTGEKVFLECVQDMDHENMFWYRQDPGLGLRLIYFSYDVKMKEKGDIPEGYSVSREKKERFSLILESASTNQTSMYLCASSSLALPSSYEQYFGPGTRLTVT.

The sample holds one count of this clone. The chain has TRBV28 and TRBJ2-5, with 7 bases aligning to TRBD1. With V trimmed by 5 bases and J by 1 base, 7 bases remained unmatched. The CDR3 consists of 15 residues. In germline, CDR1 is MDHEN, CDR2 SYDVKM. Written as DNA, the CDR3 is TGTGCCAGCAGTGCATACCGGGACAGCCAAGAGACCCAGTACTTC. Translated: CASSAYRDSQETQYF.

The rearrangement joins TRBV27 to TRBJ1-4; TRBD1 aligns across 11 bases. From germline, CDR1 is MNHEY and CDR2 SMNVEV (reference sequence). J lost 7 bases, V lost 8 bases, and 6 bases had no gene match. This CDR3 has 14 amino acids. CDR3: CASRRTGGSEKLFF. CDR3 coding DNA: TGTGCCAGCCGCAGGACAGGGGGCTCTGAAAAACTGTTTTTT.

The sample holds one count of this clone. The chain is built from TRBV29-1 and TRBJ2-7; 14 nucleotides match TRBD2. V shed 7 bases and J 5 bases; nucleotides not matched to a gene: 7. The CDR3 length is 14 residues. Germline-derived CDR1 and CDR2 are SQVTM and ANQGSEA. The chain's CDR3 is CSAGLAGVPNEQYF. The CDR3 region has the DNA TGCAGCGCGGGACTAGCGGGAGTTCCAAACGAGCAGTACTTC.

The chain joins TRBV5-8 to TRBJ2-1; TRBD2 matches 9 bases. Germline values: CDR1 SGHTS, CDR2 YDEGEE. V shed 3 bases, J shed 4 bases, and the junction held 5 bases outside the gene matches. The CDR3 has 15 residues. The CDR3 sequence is CASSSRLAEYNEQFF. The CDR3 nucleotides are TGTGCCAGCAGCTCAAGACTAGCGGAGTACAATGAGCAGTTCTTC.

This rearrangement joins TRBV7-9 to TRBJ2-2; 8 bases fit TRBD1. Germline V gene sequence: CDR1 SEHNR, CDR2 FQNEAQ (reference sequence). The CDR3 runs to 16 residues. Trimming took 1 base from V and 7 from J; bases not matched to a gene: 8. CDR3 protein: CASSLEAGGPVGELFF. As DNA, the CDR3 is TGTGCCAGCAGCTTAGAGGCAGGGGGCCCGGTCGGGGAGCTGTTTTTT.

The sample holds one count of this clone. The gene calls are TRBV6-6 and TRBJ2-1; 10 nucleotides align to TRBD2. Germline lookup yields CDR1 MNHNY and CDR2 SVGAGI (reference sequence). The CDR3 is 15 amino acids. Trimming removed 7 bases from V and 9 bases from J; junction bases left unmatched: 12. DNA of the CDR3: TGTGCCAGCACCGACTGGCTAGCGGGAGATGCTGAGCAGTTCTTC. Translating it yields CASTDWLAGDAEQFF.

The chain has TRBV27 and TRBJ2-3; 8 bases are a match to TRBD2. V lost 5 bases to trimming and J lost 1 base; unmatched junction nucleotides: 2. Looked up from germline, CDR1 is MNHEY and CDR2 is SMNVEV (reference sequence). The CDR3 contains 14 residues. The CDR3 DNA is TGTGCCAGCAGTACTAGCGGTCGCACAGATACGCAGTATTTT. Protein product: CASSTSGRTDTQYF.